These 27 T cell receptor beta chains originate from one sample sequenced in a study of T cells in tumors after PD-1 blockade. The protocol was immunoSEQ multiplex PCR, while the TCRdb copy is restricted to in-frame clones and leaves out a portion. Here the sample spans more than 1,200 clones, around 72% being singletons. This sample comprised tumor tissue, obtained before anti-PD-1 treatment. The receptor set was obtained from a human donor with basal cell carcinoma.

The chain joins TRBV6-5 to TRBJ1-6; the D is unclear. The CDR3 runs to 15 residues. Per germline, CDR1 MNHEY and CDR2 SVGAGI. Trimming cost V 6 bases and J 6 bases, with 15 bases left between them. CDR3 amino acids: CASRIQPGINSPLHF. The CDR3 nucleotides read TGTGCCAGCAGGATACAGCCGGGCATTAATTCACCCCTCCACTTT.

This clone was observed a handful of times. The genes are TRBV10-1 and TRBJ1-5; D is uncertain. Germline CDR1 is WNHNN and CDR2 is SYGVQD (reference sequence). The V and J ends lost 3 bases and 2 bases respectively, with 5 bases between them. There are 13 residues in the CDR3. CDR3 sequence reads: CASSESRNQPQHF. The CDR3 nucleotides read TGCGCCAGCAGTGAAAGCCGCAATCAGCCCCAGCATTTT.

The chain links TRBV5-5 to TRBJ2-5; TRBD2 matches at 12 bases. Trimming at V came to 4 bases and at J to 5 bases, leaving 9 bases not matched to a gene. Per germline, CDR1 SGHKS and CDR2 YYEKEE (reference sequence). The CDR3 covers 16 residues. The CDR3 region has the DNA TGTGCCAGCAGCGCCAGACTAGCGGGAGATCTCGAGACCCAGTACTTC. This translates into CASSARLAGDLETQYF.

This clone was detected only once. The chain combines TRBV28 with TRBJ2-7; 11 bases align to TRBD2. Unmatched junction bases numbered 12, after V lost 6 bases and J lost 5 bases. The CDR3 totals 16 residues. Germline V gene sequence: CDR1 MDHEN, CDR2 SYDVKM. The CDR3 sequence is CASSPRLTSGRNEQYF. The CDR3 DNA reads TGTGCCAGCAGCCCCCGACTCACTAGCGGGAGAAACGAGCAGTACTTC.

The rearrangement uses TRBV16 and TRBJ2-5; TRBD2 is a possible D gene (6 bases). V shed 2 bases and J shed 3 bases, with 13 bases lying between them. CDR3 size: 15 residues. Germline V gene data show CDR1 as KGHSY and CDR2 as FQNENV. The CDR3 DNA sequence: TGTGCCAGCAGCCAAATGATGGAGGGTGAAGAGACCCAGTACTTC. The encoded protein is CASSQMMEGEETQYF.

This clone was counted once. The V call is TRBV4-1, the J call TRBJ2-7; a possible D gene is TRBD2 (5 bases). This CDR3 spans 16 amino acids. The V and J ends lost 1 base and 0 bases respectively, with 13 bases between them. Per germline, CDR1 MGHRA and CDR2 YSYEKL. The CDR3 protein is CASSQVLQTNSYEQYF. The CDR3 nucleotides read TGCGCCAGCAGCCAAGTCTTGCAGACTAACTCCTACGAGCAGTACTTC.

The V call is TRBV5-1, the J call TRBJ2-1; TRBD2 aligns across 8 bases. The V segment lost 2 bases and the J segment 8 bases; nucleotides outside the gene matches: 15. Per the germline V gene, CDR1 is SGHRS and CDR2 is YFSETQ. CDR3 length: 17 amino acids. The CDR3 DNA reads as TGCGCCAGCAGCTTCGATAATAGCGGGAAAGGGGCCCATGAGCAGTTCTTC. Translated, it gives CASSFDNSGKGAHEQFF.

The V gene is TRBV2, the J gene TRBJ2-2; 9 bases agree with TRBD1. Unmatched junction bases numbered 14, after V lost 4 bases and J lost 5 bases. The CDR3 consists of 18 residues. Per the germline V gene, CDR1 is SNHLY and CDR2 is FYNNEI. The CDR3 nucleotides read TGTGCCAGCAGTGGGGTTTTTGGACAGGGGATTTGGACCGGGGAGCTGTTTTTT. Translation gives CASSGVFGQGIWTGELFF.

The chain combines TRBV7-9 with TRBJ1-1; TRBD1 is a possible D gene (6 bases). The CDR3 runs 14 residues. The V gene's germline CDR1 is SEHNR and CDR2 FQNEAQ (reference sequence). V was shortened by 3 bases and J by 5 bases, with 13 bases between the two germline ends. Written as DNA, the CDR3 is TGTGCCAGCAGCTTTGAGGGGGTCGGGACTGAAGCTTTCTTT. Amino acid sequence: CASSFEGVGTEAFF.

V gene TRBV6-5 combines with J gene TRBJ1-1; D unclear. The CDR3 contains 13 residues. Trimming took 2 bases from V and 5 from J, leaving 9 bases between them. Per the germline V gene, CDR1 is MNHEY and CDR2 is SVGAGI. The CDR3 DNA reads TGTGCCAGCAGTTACACACAGAGGACTGAAGCTTTCTTT. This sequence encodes CASSYTQRTEAFF.

CDR3 bases: TGTGCCAGCAGTTTCAGGGGATTGAACACTGAAGCTTTCTTT. Translating it yields CASSFRGLNTEAFF. V and J are TRBV2 and TRBJ1-1; perhaps TRBD1 as D (6 bases). The CDR3 is 14 amino acids. The V gene lost 5 bases and the J gene lost 0 bases, with 10 bases spanning the gap. Germline loops: CDR1 SNHLY, CDR2 FYNNEI.

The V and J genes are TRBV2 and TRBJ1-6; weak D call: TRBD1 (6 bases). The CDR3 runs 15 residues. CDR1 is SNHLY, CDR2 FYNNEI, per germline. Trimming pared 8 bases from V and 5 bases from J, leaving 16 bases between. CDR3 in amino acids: CASRGHHQDNSPLHF. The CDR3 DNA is TGTGCCAGCCGGGGGCATCATCAGGATAATTCACCCCTCCACTTT.

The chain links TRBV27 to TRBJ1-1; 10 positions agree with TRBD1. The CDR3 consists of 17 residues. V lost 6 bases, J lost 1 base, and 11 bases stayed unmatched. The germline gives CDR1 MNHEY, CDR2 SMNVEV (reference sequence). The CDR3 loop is CASSSRDRGLRNTEAFF. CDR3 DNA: TGTGCCAGCAGCTCCCGGGACAGGGGATTGCGGAACACTGAAGCTTTCTTT.

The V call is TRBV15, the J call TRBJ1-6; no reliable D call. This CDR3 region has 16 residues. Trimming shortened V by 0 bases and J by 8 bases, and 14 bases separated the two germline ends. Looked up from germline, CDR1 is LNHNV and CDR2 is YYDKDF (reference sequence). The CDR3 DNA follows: TGTGCCACCAGCAGAGAACCCTTTGGTTCCCATTCACCCCTCCACTTT. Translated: CATSREPFGSHSPLHF.

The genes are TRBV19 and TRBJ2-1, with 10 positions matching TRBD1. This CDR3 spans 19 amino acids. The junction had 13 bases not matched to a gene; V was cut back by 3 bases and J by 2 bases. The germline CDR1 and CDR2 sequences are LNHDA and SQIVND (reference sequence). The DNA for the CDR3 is TGTGCCAGTAGTATTCTCCGGACAGGGGGAACCATGGCCTACAATGAGCAGTTCTTC. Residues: CASSILRTGGTMAYNEQFF.

CDR3 region: CASSLRSSSGTDTQYF. As DNA, the CDR3 is TGTGCCAGCAGCTTACGGTCGTCTAGCGGCACAGATACGCAGTATTTT. The J gene is TRBJ2-3, the V gene TRBV11-2; a weak D match, TRBD2 (6 bases). CDR1 and CDR2 (germline): SGHAT, FQNNGV. The CDR3 consists of 16 residues. The germline V and J ends were trimmed by 2 bases and 1 base, with 13 bases remaining between them.

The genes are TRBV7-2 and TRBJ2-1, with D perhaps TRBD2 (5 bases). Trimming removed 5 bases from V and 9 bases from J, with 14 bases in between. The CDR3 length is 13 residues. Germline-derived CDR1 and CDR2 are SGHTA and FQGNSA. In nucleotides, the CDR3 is TGTGCCAGCAGCCTCAATCCTGAGGGTGAGCAGTTCTTC. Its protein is CASSLNPEGEQFF.

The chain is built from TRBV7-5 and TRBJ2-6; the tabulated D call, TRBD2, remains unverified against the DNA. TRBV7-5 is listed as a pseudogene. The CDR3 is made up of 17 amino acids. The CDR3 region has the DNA TGTGCCAGAAGCTTAGAGAGAGGAGCCACTGGGGCCAACGTCCTGACTTTC. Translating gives CARSLERGATGANVLTF.

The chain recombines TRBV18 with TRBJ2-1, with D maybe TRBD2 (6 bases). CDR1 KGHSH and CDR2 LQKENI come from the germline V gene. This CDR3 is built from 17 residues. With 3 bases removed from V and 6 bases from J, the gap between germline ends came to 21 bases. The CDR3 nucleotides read TGTGCCAGCTCACCGAGCCGGGGCGGGGACGGGACCAATGAGCAGTTCTTC. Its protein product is CASSPSRGGDGTNEQFF.

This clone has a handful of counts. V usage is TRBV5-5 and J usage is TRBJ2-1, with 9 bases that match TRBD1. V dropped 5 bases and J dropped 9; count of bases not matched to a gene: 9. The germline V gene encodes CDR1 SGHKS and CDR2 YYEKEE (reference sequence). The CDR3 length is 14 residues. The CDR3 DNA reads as TGTGCCAGCAGACTAGAACAGGGGGCGAGTGAGCAGTTCTTC. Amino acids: CASRLEQGASEQFF.

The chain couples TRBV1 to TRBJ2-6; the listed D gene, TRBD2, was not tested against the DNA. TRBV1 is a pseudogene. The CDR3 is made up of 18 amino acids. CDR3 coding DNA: TGCACCAGCAGTATGGCTAGTTTGTGCACAAATCGGGCCAACGTCCTGACTTTC. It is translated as CTSSMASLCTNRANVLTF.

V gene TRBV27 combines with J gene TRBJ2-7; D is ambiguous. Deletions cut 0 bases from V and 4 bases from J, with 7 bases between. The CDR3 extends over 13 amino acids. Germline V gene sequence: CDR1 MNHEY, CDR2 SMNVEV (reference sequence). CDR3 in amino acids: CASSLSPVYEQYF. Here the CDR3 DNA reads TGTGCCAGCAGTTTATCGCCGGTATACGAGCAGTACTTC.

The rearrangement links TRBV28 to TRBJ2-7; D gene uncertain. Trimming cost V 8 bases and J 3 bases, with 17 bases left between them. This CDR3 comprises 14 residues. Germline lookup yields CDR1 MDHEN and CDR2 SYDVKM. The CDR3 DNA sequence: TGTGCCAGCCTCGGTGGGTCGGTCTACTACGAGCAGTACTTC. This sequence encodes CASLGGSVYYEQYF.

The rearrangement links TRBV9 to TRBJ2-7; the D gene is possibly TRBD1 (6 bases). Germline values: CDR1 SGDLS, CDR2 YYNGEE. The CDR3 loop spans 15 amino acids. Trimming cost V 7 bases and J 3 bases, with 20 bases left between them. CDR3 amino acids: CASGKGVAADYEQYF. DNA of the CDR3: TGTGCCAGCGGAAAGGGGGTCGCAGCGGACTACGAGCAGTACTTC. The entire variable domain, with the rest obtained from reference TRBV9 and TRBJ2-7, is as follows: DSGVTQTPKHLITATGQRVTLRCSPRSGDLSVYWYQQSLDQGLQFLIQYYNGEERAKGNILERFSAQQFPDLHSELNLSSLELGDSALYFCASGKGVAADYEQYFGPGTRLTVT.

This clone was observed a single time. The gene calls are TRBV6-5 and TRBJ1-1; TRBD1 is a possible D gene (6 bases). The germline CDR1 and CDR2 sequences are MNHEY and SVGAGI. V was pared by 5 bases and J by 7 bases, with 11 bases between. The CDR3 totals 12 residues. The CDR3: CASSKRGDEAFF. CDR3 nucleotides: TGTGCCAGCAGTAAAAGGGGGGATGAAGCTTTCTTT.

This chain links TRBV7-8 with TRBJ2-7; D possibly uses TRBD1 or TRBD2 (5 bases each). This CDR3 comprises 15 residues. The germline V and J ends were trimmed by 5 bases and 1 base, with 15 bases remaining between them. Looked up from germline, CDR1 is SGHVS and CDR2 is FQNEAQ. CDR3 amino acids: CASSKSGTDSYEQYF. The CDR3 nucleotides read TGTGCCAGCAGCAAATCCGGGACGGATTCCTACGAGCAGTACTTC. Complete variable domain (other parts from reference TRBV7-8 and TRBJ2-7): GAGVSQSPRYKVAKRGQDVALRCDPISGHVSLFWYQQALGQGPEFLTYFQNEAQLDKSGLPSDRFFAERPEGSVSTLKIQRTQQEDSAVYLCASSKSGTDSYEQYFGPGTRLTVT.

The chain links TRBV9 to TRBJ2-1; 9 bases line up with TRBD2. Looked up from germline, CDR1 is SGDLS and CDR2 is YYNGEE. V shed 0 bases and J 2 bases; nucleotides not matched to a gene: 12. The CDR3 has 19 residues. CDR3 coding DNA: TGTGCCAGCAGCGTAGGTAGGACGGAGGCGGGGGGGACCTACAATGAGCAGTTCTTC. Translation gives CASSVGRTEAGGTYNEQFF.